Following are 27 T cell receptor beta chains from one sample sequenced in a study of blood T cell repertoires in COVID-19 (dated by TCRdb to 2020 to 2021). Library method: the immunoSEQ multiplex PCR assay. TCRdb took this table from immuneACCESS and kept in-frame rearrangements with V and J called. Such tables lack part of the clones; where checked against another copy, unresolved V genes explain under half of the gap, and the rest is unexplained. The sample yields a few hundred thousand clones; around 85% were counted once. The ten largest clones represent about 3.6% of the sample. The specimen sequenced was peripheral blood. These TCRs come from a young woman with acute or convalescent COVID-19.

The chain couples TRBV30 to TRBJ1-1, with TRBD1 as a possible D gene (6 bases). Germline loops: CDR1 GTSNPN, CDR2 SVGIG (reference sequence). The CDR3 is 14 amino acids. V was shortened by 4 bases and J by 8 bases, with 20 bases between the two germline ends. The CDR3 nucleotides read TGTGCCTGGACTGCCTACTCCGGAACAGGGGAAGCTTTCTTT. This encodes CAWTAYSGTGEAFF. Full variable domain (rest looked up from reference TRBV30 and TRBJ1-1): SQTIHQWPATLVQPVGSPLSLECTVEGTSNPNLYWYRQAAGRGLQLLFYSVGIGQISSEVPQNLSASRPQDRQFILSSKKLLLSDSGFYLCAWTAYSGTGEAFFGQGTRLTVV.

The genes are TRBV2 and TRBJ1-5; D may be TRBD1 (6 bases). The CDR3 runs 13 residues. Germline lookup yields CDR1 SNHLY and CDR2 FYNNEI. The ends were cut back, 6 bases at V and 5 bases at J, with 11 bases in the middle. The CDR3 sequence: CASRPHRDQPQHF. CDR3 sequence (DNA): TGTGCCAGCAGGCCACACAGGGATCAGCCCCAGCATTTT. The full variable domain, rest sourced from reference TRBV2 and TRBJ1-5, is EPEVTQTPSHQVTQMGQEVILRCVPISNHLYFYWYRQILGQKVEFLVSFYNNEISEKSEIFDDQFSVERPDGSNFTLKIRSTKLEDSAMYFCASRPHRDQPQHFGDGTRLSIL.

This chain joins TRBV5-3 and TRBJ1-1, with 7 nucleotides matching TRBD1. TRBV5-3 is flagged as an ORF with uncertain function. The CDR3 is made up of 13 amino acids. The ends lost 3 bases at V and 3 bases at J; junction bases unmatched: 2. The CDR3 protein is CARSSGQHTEAFF. CDR3 DNA: TGTGCCAGAAGCTCGGGACAGCACACTGAAGCTTTCTTT.

The CDR3, as DNA: TGCGCCAGCAGCCAACGGGGACTAGCGGGGCCCGAGCAGTACTTC. It translates to CASSQRGLAGPEQYF. The rearrangement joins TRBV4-1 to TRBJ2-7, with 13 bases fitting TRBD2. V was pared by 2 bases and J by 6 bases, with 4 bases of the junction left unmatched. The CDR3 has 15 amino acids. Germline lookup yields CDR1 MGHRA and CDR2 YSYEKL.

The chain recombines TRBV9 with TRBJ2-6, with a tentative D call TRBD1 (6 bases). Trimming took 1 base from V and 2 from J, leaving 22 bases between them. Germline V gene sequence: CDR1 SGDLS, CDR2 YYNGEE. The CDR3 loop spans 20 amino acids. CDR3 nucleotide sequence: TGTGCCAGCAGCGTATCTCCAACAGGGAACCCAGGCACTGGGGCCAACGTCCTGACTTTC. Encoded protein: CASSVSPTGNPGTGANVLTF.

The gene calls are TRBV9 and TRBJ2-3; the D gene is possibly TRBD1 (5 bases). The CDR3 totals 16 residues. Germline loops: CDR1 SGDLS, CDR2 YYNGEE. V lost 2 bases, J lost 0 bases, and 13 bases lay in between. As DNA, the CDR3 is TGTGCCAGCAGCGTCGAGACAGCTACTAGCACAGATACGCAGTATTTT. Its translation: CASSVETATSTDTQYF.

The CDR3 loop reads CASSLGGAGGETQYF. The DNA of the CDR3 is TGTGCCAGCAGTTTAGGCGGGGCCGGGGGAGAGACCCAGTACTTC. The gene calls are TRBV27 and TRBJ2-5; TRBD2 is a possible D gene (6 bases). Trimming took 2 bases from V and 4 from J, leaving 14 bases between them. The V gene's germline CDR1 is MNHEY and CDR2 SMNVEV (reference sequence). This CDR3 is 15 amino acids long.

This chain links TRBV11-2 with TRBJ1-3, with 11 bases identical to TRBD1. Germline trimming cut 0 bases from V and 0 bases from J; bases unmatched to any gene: 10. The CDR3 is 20 amino acids. From germline, CDR1 is SGHAT and CDR2 FQNNGV. The CDR3 region is CASSLDLRTGGYSSGNTIYF. CDR3 nucleotide sequence: TGTGCCAGCAGCTTAGATTTACGGACAGGGGGCTATTCCTCTGGAAACACCATATATTTT.

V usage is TRBV7-9 and J usage is TRBJ1-4, with 10 bases identical to TRBD1. After removal of 1 base from V and 7 bases from J, the junction contained 3 bases not matched to a gene. From germline, CDR1 is SEHNR and CDR2 FQNEAQ (reference sequence). The CDR3 extends over 15 amino acids. The CDR3 coding sequence is TGTGCCAGCAGCTTAGGACAGGGGGCAGGTGAAAAACTGTTTTTT. It is translated as CASSLGQGAGEKLFF.

V is TRBV5-5 and J is TRBJ1-5; D remains ambiguous. Between the trimmed V and J ends, which lost 4 bases and 6 bases, there was a span of 23 bases. Germline CDR1 SGHKS, CDR2 YYEKEE (reference sequence). This CDR3 spans 17 amino acids. The CDR3 DNA reads as TGTGCCAGCAGCCTAGCGGACCGCTATGGTGGTAGTCAGCCCCAGCATTTT. Its translation: CASSLADRYGGSQPQHF.

This clone has a single count. The J gene is TRBJ1-4, the V gene TRBV6-5, with D tentatively TRBD1 (5 bases). The CDR3 loop spans 13 amino acids. Looked up from germline, CDR1 is MNHEY and CDR2 is SVGAGI. V gave up 4 bases and J gave up 12 bases, with 15 bases separating them. The CDR3 nucleotides are TGTGCCAGCAGTTCTTCCCAGGGTTGGGAACTGTTTTTT. This encodes CASSSSQGWELFF.

The chain has TRBV7-2 and TRBJ1-2, with D uncertain. V dropped 1 base and J dropped 4 bases, with 7 bases sitting between them. The CDR3 has 13 amino acids. CDR1 SGHTA and CDR2 FQGNSA come from the germline V gene. CDR3 in amino acids: CASSLDVGYGYTF. DNA for the CDR3: TGTGCCAGCAGCTTAGACGTCGGCTATGGCTACACCTTC.

V gene TRBV11-2 combines with J gene TRBJ1-4; D gene ambiguous. The CDR3 spans 14 residues. Germline values: CDR1 SGHAT, CDR2 FQNNGV. Deletions cut 3 bases from V and 9 bases from J, with 14 bases between. The CDR3 sequence is CASSFSFEGQKLFF. As DNA, the CDR3 is TGTGCCAGCAGCTTTTCGTTCGAGGGCCAAAAACTGTTTTTT.

The chain's CDR3 is CASSPSGRAADTQYF. CDR3 bases: TGTGCCAGCAGCCCTAGCGGGAGGGCGGCAGATACGCAGTATTTT. The chain couples TRBV11-3 to TRBJ2-3; 12 bases align to TRBD2. Germline CDR1 and CDR2: SGHNT and YENEEA. V gave up 5 bases and J gave up 4 bases; unmatched junction bases: 4. The CDR3 loop spans 15 amino acids.

This chain uses TRBV2 with TRBJ1-3; TRBD1 agrees at 7 bases. The CDR3 is 14 residues long. The V gene's germline CDR1 is SNHLY and CDR2 FYNNEI. With V trimmed by 8 bases and J by 1 base, 5 bases remained unmatched. The CDR3 bases are TGTGCCAGCCGATACAGGGGTTCTGGAAACACCATATATTTT. Residues: CASRYRGSGNTIYF.

The rearrangement joins TRBV19 to TRBJ1-1; tentatively, D is TRBD1 (5 bases). CDR3 length: 15 amino acids. Germline V CDR1 and CDR2: LNHDA, SQIVND (reference sequence). Trimming removed 3 bases from V and 2 bases from J, with 13 bases in between. CDR3 protein: CASSMGRHLNTEAFF. The CDR3 DNA follows: TGTGCCAGTAGTATGGGGCGGCACCTAAACACTGAAGCTTTCTTT.

The V and J genes are TRBV10-2 and TRBJ2-3, with TRBD2 identical over 14 bases. The CDR3 length is 15 residues. The germline CDR1 and CDR2 sequences are WSHSY and SAAADI. J was trimmed by 4 bases and V by 6 bases; bases with no gene match: 3. The CDR3 loop is CASRMTSGRADTQYF. Written as DNA, the CDR3 is TGCGCCAGCAGAATGACTAGCGGGAGGGCAGATACGCAGTATTTT.

This chain connects TRBV30 to TRBJ1-5; no reliable D call. The CDR3 has 14 amino acids. Trimming took 1 base from V and 5 from J, leaving 12 bases between them. Germline assignment: CDR1 GTSNPN and CDR2 SVGIG (reference sequence). The CDR3 DNA reads as TGTGCCTGGAGTGCCTCCTGGGGAGATCAGCCCCAGCATTTT. Its translation: CAWSASWGDQPQHF. The complete variable domain, with remaining parts taken from reference TRBV30 and TRBJ1-5, reads SQTIHQWPATLVQPVGSPLSLECTVEGTSNPNLYWYRQAAGRGLQLLFYSVGIGQISSEVPQNLSASRPQDRQFILSSKKLLLSDSGFYLCAWSASWGDQPQHFGDGTRLSIL.

The chain carries TRBV18 and TRBJ1-6, with TRBD1 matching over 7 bases. V shed 0 bases, J shed 6 bases, and the junction held 2 bases outside the gene matches. In germline, CDR1 is KGHSH, CDR2 LQKENI. This CDR3 is built from 15 residues. CDR3 coding DNA: TGTGCCAGCTCACCACCGGGACAGCCTAATTCACCCCTCCACTTT. Residues: CASSPPGQPNSPLHF.

The count of this clone is one. The chain employs TRBV6-4 and TRBJ2-3; 8 bases match TRBD2. The J segment lost 0 bases and the V segment lost 5 bases, leaving 4 bases of the junction unmatched. This CDR3 has 15 residues. Germline V CDR1 and CDR2: MRHNA, SNTAGT. CDR3 coding DNA: TGTGCCAGCAGTCTAGCGGGCTCTAGCACAGATACGCAGTATTTT. Amino acid sequence: CASSLAGSSTDTQYF.

On this clone itself: The same CDR3 is also encoded by other DNA sequences in this sample. The rearrangement links TRBV7-3 to TRBJ2-2, with TRBD2 identical over 7 bases. Germline CDR1 reads SGHTA; CDR2 reads FQGTGA. Trimming cost V 2 bases and J 8 bases; bases outside gene matches: 2. This CDR3 region has 13 residues. The CDR3 bases are TGTGCCAGCAGCTTAGCGGGAGCTGGGGAGCTGTTTTTT. It yields the protein CASSLAGAGELFF.

The chain combines TRBV3-1 (or the pseudogene TRBV3-2) with TRBJ1-2; TRBD1 is a possible D gene (5 bases). In germline, CDR1 is LGHDT, CDR2 YNNKEL (reference sequence). The CDR3 is 14 amino acids. V lost 6 bases to trimming and J lost 6 bases, with 17 bases between them. The CDR3 sequence is CASRGPDSPNGYTF. The CDR3, as DNA: TGTGCCAGCAGGGGCCCCGACAGCCCAAATGGCTACACCTTC.

This clone was detected once. This chain connects TRBV18 to TRBJ1-1; weak D call: TRBD1 (5 bases). This CDR3 is 14 amino acids long. V lost 6 bases to trimming and J lost 4 bases, with 15 bases between them. The germline gives CDR1 KGHSH, CDR2 LQKENI. CDR3 nucleotide sequence: TGTGCCAGCTCGAGTAACAGCCAGGGCACTGAAGCTTTCTTT. It is translated as CASSSNSQGTEAFF.

The chain uses TRBV9 and TRBJ2-7; no reliable D call. Germline CDR1 reads SGDLS; CDR2 reads YYNGEE. Trimming shortened V by 5 bases and J by 0 bases, and 12 bases separated the two germline ends. This CDR3 has 14 amino acids. The DNA for the CDR3 is TGTGCCAGCAGAGAGACACCCAGCTCCTACGAGCAGTACTTC. Protein product: CASRETPSSYEQYF.

V usage is TRBV7-6 and J usage is TRBJ1-4; the D gene is possibly TRBD1 (6 bases). CDR1 SGHVS and CDR2 FNYEAQ come from the germline V gene. Between the trimmed V and J ends, which lost 4 bases and 7 bases, there was a span of 13 bases. The CDR3 consists of 14 residues. The CDR3 DNA is TGTGCCAGCAGCTCACAGGGTGGGGGTGAAAAACTGTTTTTT. Amino acid sequence: CASSSQGGGEKLFF.

The chain links TRBV6-4 to TRBJ1-2; D may be TRBD1 (6 bases). The germline V gene encodes CDR1 MRHNA and CDR2 SNTAGT. With 6 bases removed from V and 7 bases from J, the gap between germline ends came to 18 bases. The CDR3 runs 14 residues. The CDR3 reads CASRTDAQGVGYTF. CDR3 DNA: TGTGCCAGCAGGACGGATGCACAGGGAGTTGGCTACACCTTC.

V and J are TRBV19 and TRBJ2-1; 9 bases align to TRBD2. With V trimmed by 5 bases and J by 6 bases, 11 bases remained unmatched. The CDR3 consists of 16 residues. Germline assignment: CDR1 LNHDA and CDR2 SQIVND (reference sequence). CDR3 sequence: CASSFIAGVGVNEQFF. In DNA, the CDR3 is TGTGCCAGTAGTTTTATAGCGGGAGTTGGTGTCAATGAGCAGTTCTTC.